The 20 T cell receptor beta chains below were found in one sample sequenced in a study of CD8+ T cells in alopecia areata. Extracted RNA was reverse transcribed, and the resulting cDNA served as sequencing template. Here immunoSEQ multiplex PCR was the method, and the copy in TCRdb shows in-frame clones only, minus some. The data show 120,000 or so clones, less than 50% seen once. Sequenced: NKG2D-low CD8+ T cells sorted from blood. The receptor set was obtained from a human donor with alopecia areata.

This clone was seen a few times. The rearrangement joins TRBV7-9 to TRBJ2-7, with D uncertain. Germline assignment: CDR1 SEHNR and CDR2 FQNEAQ (reference sequence). This CDR3 region has 11 residues. V shed 1 base and J shed 5 bases, with 3 bases lying between them. CDR3: CASSLDHEQYF. CDR3 DNA: TGTGCCAGCAGCTTAGATCACGAGCAGTACTTC.

The sample holds a few counts of this clone. The chain has TRBV29-1 and TRBJ2-5; no definite D call. V lost 4 bases and J 5 bases, leaving 11 bases between the germline ends. The CDR3 runs 12 residues. The germline CDR1 and CDR2 sequences are SQVTM and ANQGSEA. This CDR3 is CSVVDREETQYF. The CDR3 DNA follows: TGCAGCGTTGTTGATCGAGAGGAGACCCAGTACTTC.

V usage is TRBV5-1 and J usage is TRBJ1-2; D not certain. Trimming shortened V by 0 bases and J by 8 bases, and 11 bases separated the two germline ends. Germline V gives CDR1 SGHRS, CDR2 YFSETQ. This CDR3 is 13 amino acids long. CDR3 loop: CASSLAEMGGYTF. CDR3 DNA: TGCGCCAGCAGCTTGGCCGAGATGGGCGGCTACACCTTC.

This clone was detected only once. V is TRBV29-1 and J is TRBJ2-2; D gene ambiguous. Trimming took 4 bases from V and 3 from J, leaving 3 bases between them. Germline V CDR1 and CDR2: SQVTM, ANQGSEA. CDR3 length: 11 amino acids. The CDR3 DNA reads TGCAGCGTTGTACACACCGGGGAGCTGTTTTTT. Its translation: CSVVHTGELFF.

This clone appeared a few times. The genes are TRBV6-1 and TRBJ2-7; a possible D gene is TRBD2 (5 bases). CDR1 is MNHNS, CDR2 SASEGT, per germline. V dropped 10 bases and J dropped 0 bases, with 13 bases sitting between them. The CDR3 has 13 amino acids. CDR3: CATHEGDSYEQYF. The CDR3, as DNA: TGTGCCACCCATGAGGGTGACTCCTACGAGCAGTACTTC.

V gene TRBV2 combines with J gene TRBJ2-2, with 8 bases aligning to TRBD1. This CDR3 contains 15 residues. J gave up 4 bases and V 6 bases, and 7 bases lay outside the gene matches. From germline, CDR1 is SNHLY and CDR2 FYNNEI. The CDR3 is CASRDRDDGTGELFF. CDR3 bases: TGTGCCAGCAGGGACAGGGACGACGGCACCGGGGAGCTGTTTTTT.

This chain links TRBV27 with TRBJ2-7; D may be TRBD1 or TRBD2 (5 bases each). V lost 5 bases and J 6 bases, leaving 11 bases between the germline ends. The CDR3 extends over 12 amino acids. Germline-derived CDR1 and CDR2 are MNHEY and SMNVEV (reference sequence). The CDR3: CASSRGTGEQYF. As DNA, the CDR3 is TGTGCCAGCAGTAGAGGGACGGGCGAGCAGTACTTC.

This clone was seen more than once but under ten times. The gene calls are TRBV28 and TRBJ2-3, with D maybe TRBD1 (6 bases). The germline V gene has CDR1 MDHEN and CDR2 SYDVKM. CDR3 size: 15 residues. V lost 3 bases and J 4 bases, leaving 14 bases between the germline ends. The CDR3: CASSLTQGRADTQYF. CDR3 sequence (DNA): TGTGCCAGCAGTTTGACACAGGGACGGGCAGATACGCAGTATTTT.

This sequence joins TRBV29-1 and TRBJ2-1; possibly TRBD1 or TRBD2 for D (5 bases each). This CDR3 has 16 residues. The germline V gene has CDR1 SQVTM and CDR2 ANQGSEA. The V end lost 3 bases, the J end lost 4 bases, and 19 bases lay between the germline ends. The CDR3 reads CSVEAVPGTIYNEQFF. The CDR3, as DNA: TGCAGCGTTGAGGCCGTCCCCGGGACGATATACAATGAGCAGTTCTTC.

The V call is TRBV4-3, the J call TRBJ2-4; D could derive from TRBD1 or TRBD2 (5 bases each). The CDR3 runs 11 residues. Germline assignment: CDR1 LGHNA and CDR2 YSLEER. V was shortened by 3 bases and J by 9 bases, with 6 bases between the two germline ends. CDR3 bases: TGCGCCAGCAGCCATGGGGGCATTCAGTACTTC. Amino acids: CASSHGGIQYF.

This clone has just one count. Other DNA sequences from this sample encode an identical CDR3 as well. The chain uses TRBV4-1 and TRBJ2-7; possibly TRBD1 or TRBD2 for D (5 bases each). Trimming left V 0 bases short and J 4 bases short, with 10 bases between. The CDR3 runs 14 residues. The germline gives CDR1 MGHRA, CDR2 YSYEKL. The DNA for the CDR3 is TGCGCCAGCAGCCAAGATGGGGGATCATACGAGCAGTACTTC. Translated, it gives CASSQDGGSYEQYF.

The chain has TRBV6-5 and TRBJ2-7, with 10 bases matching TRBD2. V lost 6 bases to trimming and J lost 4 bases; unmatched junction nucleotides: 6. CDR1 and CDR2 from the germline V gene are MNHEY and SVGAGI. The CDR3 loop spans 14 amino acids. CDR3 sequence reads: CASSTSGRGYEQYF. The DNA of the CDR3 is TGTGCCAGCAGCACCAGCGGGAGGGGATACGAGCAGTACTTC.

The rearrangement joins TRBV27 to TRBJ2-2; 9 bases map to TRBD1. V was pared by 7 bases and J by 6 bases, with 12 bases of the junction left unmatched. CDR1 MNHEY and CDR2 SMNVEV come from the germline V gene (reference sequence). This CDR3 region has 16 residues. CDR3 DNA sequence: TGTGCCAGCACTCAAGGGGACAGGGCTACATCCGGGGAGCTGTTTTTT. Translating it yields CASTQGDRATSGELFF.

This clone was seen once. V usage is TRBV13 and J usage is TRBJ2-5, with 13 bases lining up with TRBD2. The germline V gene has CDR1 PRHDT and CDR2 FYEKMQ (reference sequence). Losses at the gene ends were 5 bases for V and 2 bases for J; bases not matched to a gene: 11. The CDR3 runs 18 residues. Here the CDR3 reads CASSPLEPGLAGQETQYF. The CDR3 nucleotides are TGTGCCAGCAGCCCACTGGAACCGGGACTAGCGGGACAAGAGACCCAGTACTTC.

For the CDR3, the DNA is TGCAGCGCCGATTGGGGGAACACTGAAGCTTTCTTT. Amino acid sequence: CSADWGNTEAFF. The chain couples TRBV29-1 to TRBJ1-1; D call uncertain. CDR1 is SQVTM, CDR2 ANQGSEA, per germline. The ends were cut back, 7 bases at V and 1 base at J, with 10 bases in the middle. The length of the CDR3 is 12 residues.

This chain connects TRBV30 to TRBJ1-1; a weak D match, TRBD1 (5 bases). Trimming stripped 5 bases from V and 6 bases from J, with 13 bases between. The CDR3 spans 12 residues. Per the germline V gene, CDR1 is GTSNPN and CDR2 is SVGIG (reference sequence). The CDR3 DNA is TGTGCCTGGGACCCAACGGGGGCTGAAGCTTTCTTT. Its protein is CAWDPTGAEAFF.

The genes are TRBV30 and TRBJ2-2; 9 nucleotides align to TRBD1. This CDR3 spans 17 amino acids. V trimming: 8 bases; J trimming: 0 bases; junction bases outside the gene matches: 13. Per germline, CDR1 GTSNPN and CDR2 SVGIG (reference sequence). CDR3 DNA sequence: TGTGCCAGCGAGGAGCCGGGACAGGGTACGAACACCGGGGAGCTGTTTTTT. It yields the protein CASEEPGQGTNTGELFF.

This clone was observed a single time. The gene calls are TRBV30 and TRBJ2-1; 8 bases are a match to TRBD1. Germline CDR1 is GTSNPN and CDR2 is SVGIG (reference sequence). This CDR3 has 13 residues. V trimming: 2 bases; J trimming: 5 bases; junction bases outside the gene matches: 2. This CDR3 reads CAWSQGANNEQFF. The CDR3 coding sequence is TGTGCCTGGAGTCAGGGGGCTAACAATGAGCAGTTCTTC.

This sequence joins TRBV23-1 and TRBJ2-2; 7 nucleotides agree with TRBD1. TRBV23-1 is given ORF status, its function remaining uncertain. V shed 2 bases and J 5 bases; nucleotides not matched to a gene: 14. The CDR3 loop spans 18 amino acids. The CDR3 DNA reads as TGCGCCAGCAGTCAACACGACAGGGCCATCCTGGGGACCGGGGAGCTGTTTTTT. The encoded protein is CASSQHDRAILGTGELFF.

The rearrangement joins TRBV30 to TRBJ2-1; D not certain. The V gene's germline CDR1 is GTSNPN and CDR2 SVGIG (reference sequence). V gave up 2 bases and J gave up 6 bases, with 14 bases separating them. CDR3 length: 14 amino acids. CDR3 protein: CAWSPSSLGNEQFF. DNA for the CDR3: TGTGCCTGGAGTCCGTCGTCCCTAGGCAATGAGCAGTTCTTC.